This entry concerns a single T cell receptor beta chain. These data belong to a study of Ad26.COV2.S vaccination and SARS-CoV-2 variants. Clones were read by immunoSEQ multiplex PCR, and TCRdb kept only the in-frame ones, dropping some. The data hold under 550,000 clones, with roughly 90% observed a single time. Trimming left V 3 bases short and J 4 bases short, with 4 bases between. CDR1 is MNHEY, CDR2 SMNVEV, per germline (reference sequence). The CDR3 is made up of 11 amino acids. As for treatment: some 19 received Ad26.COV2.S at low or high dose, single or two shots; several received placebo; per-sample allocation not given. It was on day 63 after the first vaccine or placebo injection that samples were taken.

The sequencing used peripheral blood, collected in a trial of Ad26.COV2.S vaccine versus placebo. The J gene is TRBJ2-7, the V gene TRBV27; D call uncertain. The TCR sequence derives from a person aged 18-65 years who received the Ad26.COV2.S COVID-19 vaccine or a placebo. CDR3 region: CASSFGYEQYF. The CDR3 nucleotides read TGTGCCAGCAGTTTTGGTTACGAGCAGTACTTC.